This T cell receptor (beta chain) was identified in a study of blood T cell repertoires in COVID-19. How the authors handled the data: Estimates of nucleated cell counts were drawn from the amplification of reference gene primers. Using immunoSEQ multiplex PCR, the repertoire was profiled, and TCRdb retains in-frame clones only, with some absent. V, J and clone size are those of that table, while D and trimming were read from the DNA. The sample records about 430,000 clones, around 90% being singletons. Sample: peripheral blood. The TCR originated in a man between 18 and 29 years old with COVID-19, enrolled during active disease.

The DNA for the CDR3 is TGCGCCAGCAGCCATCCCCTCGGGGGGGCCGGGATCGGGGAGCTGTTTTTT. The encoded protein is CASSHPLGGAGIGELFF. The chain has TRBV4-1 and TRBJ2-2; 8 bases are a match to TRBD2. Germline values: CDR1 MGHRA, CDR2 YSYEKL. The CDR3 runs 17 residues. Trimming took 3 bases from V and 7 from J; bases not matched to a gene: 13.